This T cell receptor beta chain derives from a study of lymphopenia after photon versus proton radiotherapy. Study-wide results and caveats: Oligoclonal CD8+ Temra expansion after nadir drove photon patients' diversity drop.

The protocol was immunoSEQ multiplex PCR, while the TCRdb copy is restricted to in-frame clones and leaves out a portion. The table includes approximately 45,000 clones, roughly 87% detected once. Remarks on this clone: Its antigen is undetermined.

Germline CDR1 LNHDA, CDR2 SQIVND (reference sequence). This CDR3 is 15 amino acids long. V gave up 5 bases and J gave up 5 bases, with 18 bases separating them. The specimen comprised peripheral blood, sampled from a patient treated with photon-based radiotherapy. The chain is built from TRBV19 and TRBJ1-2, with D possibly TRBD1 on 5 matching bases. This clonotype was sampled from a man aged 35 to 55 with gastric cancer. The CDR3 is CASSLRGPGGYGYTF. The CDR3 DNA follows: TGTGCCAGTAGTCTACGGGGACCCGGCGGGTATGGCTACACCTTC. Using reference TRBV19 and TRBJ1-2 for the parts outside the CDR3, the full variable domain is DGGITQSPKYLFRKEGQNVTLSCEQNLNHDAMYWYRQDPGQGLRLIYYSQIVNDFQKGDIAEGYSVSREKKESFPLTVTSAQKNPTAFYLCASSLRGPGGYGYTFGSGTRLTVV.